These T cell receptor beta chains were read from a single sample in a study of blood T cell repertoires in COVID-19. Profiling relied on immunoSEQ multiplex PCR, and the TCRdb table lists in-frame clones only, not all of them. The data show around 310,000 clones, approximately 89% seen once. The specimen was PBMCs or T cells enriched from blood (not recorded which). The receptors originated from a man aged 30-40 years who had recovered from COVID-19. The CDR3 runs from the conserved cysteine through the conserved F or W. A D gene is named only where the DNA matches it firmly. Where a row states a size, it is once, few, many or the class of an expanded clone; other rows omit it.

.	TRBJ1-5	TRBD1	TRBV24-1	TGTGCCACCAGTGACAGGACAGGGACCATAGATCAGCCCCAGCATTTT	CATSDRTGTIDQPQHF
.	TRBJ2-1	.	TRBV12-3/TRBV12-4	TGTGCCAGCAGTCCAACTGCCAATGAGCAGTTCTTC	CASSPTANEQFF
few	TRBJ1-1	TRBD1	TRBV11-2	TGTGCCAGCAGCTTAGCGGGACAGGGAAGGGGAAGTGAAGCTTTCTTT	CASSLAGQGRGSEAFF
.	TRBJ2-7	.	TRBV27	TGTGCCAGCAGTTCTACAGGGAACTACGAGCAGTACTTC	CASSSTGNYEQYF
.	TRBJ2-5	TRBD2	TRBV5-1	TGCGCCAGCAGCCCCACGGTGGGAGCGGGGGGCAAGACCCAGTACTTC	CASSPTVGAGGKTQYF
.	TRBJ1-1	.	TRBV10-3	TGTGCCATCAGTGATGGCGGTTTGAACACTGAAGCTTTCTTT	CAISDGGLNTEAFF
.	TRBJ2-7	.	TRBV5-4	TGTGCCAGCAGCTTGGACGGGATCTACGAGCAGTACTTC	CASSLDGIYEQYF
.	TRBJ1-4	.	TRBV2	TGTGCCAGCACCCGGGGGGGTATCGGTGAAAAACTGTTTTTT	CASTRGGIGEKLFF
few	TRBJ1-6	.	TRBV3-1/TRBV3-2	TGTGCCAGCAGCCCAACAGGGAATTCACCCCTCCACTTT	CASSPTGNSPLHF
.	TRBJ2-7	.	TRBV21-1	TGTGCCAGCAGCAAAGAGGCTAGCGGGGTCTCCTACGAGCAGTACTTC	CASSKEASGVSYEQYF
.	TRBJ2-5	.	TRBV11-2	TGTGCCAGCAGCTTCCGGGGGTACCAAGAGACCCAGTACTTC	CASSFRGYQETQYF
once	TRBJ2-7	TRBD1	TRBV2	TGTGCCAGCAGTGTCCGGGACAGGGGTTACGAGCAGTACTTC	CASSVRDRGYEQYF
.	TRBJ2-1	TRBD1	TRBV2	TGTGCCAGCAGTGGGGGGACAGTAAGCAATGAGCAGTTCTTC	CASSGGTVSNEQFF
.	TRBJ2-7	TRBD2	TRBV2	TGTGCCAGCAGTGAATGGGCGGGGGGGCTTTACGAGCAGTACTTC	CASSEWAGGLYEQYF
.	TRBJ2-7	TRBD2	TRBV27	TGTGCCAGCAGTTTTTGGGGGGGGTCCTACGAGCAGTACTTC	CASSFWGGSYEQYF
once	TRBJ2-6	TRBD1	TRBV4-1	TGCGCCAGCAGCCAACCCGGGACAGGGGTTGGTGGGGCCAACGTCCTGACTTTC	CASSQPGTGVGGANVLTF
.	TRBJ1-2	.	TRBV7-9	TGTGCCAGCGCCGGAAGCGGCTATGGCTACACCTTC	CASAGSGYGYTF
.	TRBJ2-7	.	TRBV3-1/TRBV3-2	TGTGCCAGCAGCCAAGAGTTTCTCTACGAGCAGTACTTC	CASSQEFLYEQYF
.	TRBJ2-7	.	TRBV6-1	TGTGCCAGCAGTGAAGTCAGGGATCTCCACGAGCAGTACTTC	CASSEVRDLHEQYF
.	TRBJ1-6	.	TRBV28	TGTGCCAGCAGCCCCCCGGGACACTATAATTCACCCCTCCACTTT	CASSPPGHYNSPLHF
.	TRBJ1-3	TRBD1	TRBV6-4	TGTGCCAGCAGCCCAGACAGGGACTCTGGAAACACCATATATTTT	CASSPDRDSGNTIYF
few	TRBJ1-2	.	TRBV9	TGTGCCAGCAGCGTGGTCGAGACAGCTTATGGCTACACCTTC	CASSVVETAYGYTF
.	TRBJ2-7	TRBD2	TRBV4-2	TGTGCCAGCAGCCAGAAAGTGTTAGCGGGATTAGGGACAATATACGAGCAGTACTTC	CASSQKVLAGLGTIYEQYF
.	TRBJ2-2	.	TRBV5-8	TGTGCCAGCAAGGCCCCTCCCGGGTTCACCGGGGAGCTGTTTTTT	CASKAPPGFTGELFF
.	TRBJ1-4	.	TRBV3-1/TRBV3-2	TGTGCCAGCAGCGGGGGGTCTTTGAGTGAAAAACTGTTTTTT	CASSGGSLSEKLFF
.	TRBJ1-1	TRBD1	TRBV7-9	TGTGCCAGCAGCTGGACCCAGGGGGCCGCTGAAGCTTTCTTT	CASSWTQGAAEAFF
.	TRBJ1-4	.	TRBV6-5	TGTGCCATCTTGGCCCTTTTTGCAGAACTGTTTTTT	CAILALFAELFF
.	TRBJ2-5	.	TRBV9	TGTGCCAGCAGCCATAGCGCCCTCCAAGAGACCCAGTACTTC	CASSHSALQETQYF
once	TRBJ2-1	TRBD2	TRBV28	TGTGCCAGCAGTTCCCCCGGCACTAGCGGGGGGTACAATGAGCAGTTCTTC	CASSSPGTSGGYNEQFF
.	TRBJ1-2	.	TRBV6-5	TGTGCCAGCAGAGATGGCGGGGGCTACACCTTC	CASRDGGGYTF
.	TRBJ2-5	TRBD1	TRBV6-5	TGTGCCAGCACTCTGGGACAGGGGGCTTGGGAGACCCAGTACTTC	CASTLGQGAWETQYF
few	TRBJ1-3	.	TRBV7-9	TGTGCCAGCAGCTTGGAGGTCCCCATATATTTT	CASSLEVPIYF